The 23 T cell receptor beta chains listed next were all sequenced from one sample in a study of Ad26.COV2.S vaccination and SARS-CoV-2 variants (TCRdb year 2021). In the paper's terms, the treatment or condition label means: around 19 received Ad26.COV2.S at low or high dose, single or two shots; several received placebo; per-sample allocation not given. Repertoires of vaccine and placebo recipients were sequenced from samples taken on day 63 after the first injection. Receptors were amplified or captured by the immunoSEQ multiplex PCR assay. TCRdb holds this immuneACCESS table with in-frame rearrangements only. Some clones are missing; in checked studies, unresolved V genes explain under half, and the rest has no known cause. The sample has approximately 420,000 clones on record, more than 75% of them singletons. Together, the top ten hold 3.6% of the sample. Sequencing used peripheral blood, obtained in a trial of Ad26.COV2.S vaccine versus placebo. Receptors were obtained from a person between 18 and 60 years old who received the Ad26.COV2.S COVID-19 vaccine or a placebo.

The V gene is TRBV4-3, the J gene TRBJ2-5, with a possible D match to TRBD2 (7 bases). This CDR3 region has 15 residues. In germline, CDR1 is LGHNA, CDR2 YSLEER. V gave up 1 base and J gave up 4 bases, with 13 bases separating them. CDR3 DNA sequence: TGCGCCAGCAGCCAAGGGCTTAGGGGGGGAGAGACCCAGTACTTC. It encodes CASSQGLRGGETQYF.

This chain joins TRBV20-1 and TRBJ2-7; the D is unclear. Germline loops: CDR1 DFQATT, CDR2 SNEGSKA (reference sequence). This CDR3 spans 10 amino acids. Trimming pared 4 bases from V and 3 bases from J, leaving 4 bases between. For the CDR3, the DNA is TGCAGTGCTAAGGACTACGAGCAGTACTTC. Residues: CSAKDYEQYF.

This chain links TRBV6-1 with TRBJ1-2; D is undetermined. Trimming took 1 base from V and 3 from J, leaving 6 bases between them. Germline CDR1 MNHNS, CDR2 SASEGT. This CDR3 contains 13 residues. CDR3 sequence: CASSEDGDYGYTF. The CDR3 region has the DNA TGTGCCAGCAGTGAAGACGGAGACTATGGCTACACCTTC.

This chain connects TRBV5-1 to TRBJ2-1, with 8 bases that match TRBD1. The trim removed 7 bases at V and 4 bases at J, leaving 10 bases unmatched. From germline, CDR1 is SGHRS and CDR2 YFSETQ. This CDR3 has 15 amino acids. The CDR3, as DNA: TGCGCCAGCGCACCCCGGGACAGGATTTACAATGAGCAGTTCTTC. This codes for CASAPRDRIYNEQFF.

This sequence joins TRBV6-6 and TRBJ2-7; TRBD1 might be the D (5 bases). V gave up 2 bases and J gave up 3 bases, with 11 bases separating them. The germline CDR1 and CDR2 sequences are MNHNY and SVGAGI (reference sequence). The CDR3 consists of 14 residues. The CDR3 reads CASSYRDRYYEQYF. As DNA, the CDR3 is TGTGCCAGCAGTTACCGAGACAGATACTACGAGCAGTACTTC.

The rearrangement links TRBV6-5 to TRBJ2-1; TRBD2 matches at 14 bases. V gave up 6 bases and J gave up 4 bases; unmatched junction bases: 2. From germline, CDR1 is MNHEY and CDR2 SVGAGI. This CDR3 is built from 15 residues. CDR3 region: CASRGLAGGYNEQFF. The CDR3, as DNA: TGTGCCAGCAGAGGACTAGCGGGGGGATACAATGAGCAGTTCTTC.

With regard to this clone: Other nucleotide sequences in the sample specify the same CDR3. The CDR3 nucleotides are TGTGCCAGCAGCTTAGTATTGGGTGAGCAGTTCTTC. Translated: CASSLVLGEQFF. The chain employs TRBV7-6 and TRBJ2-1; D not certain. The CDR3 spans 12 residues. Trimming shortened V by 1 base and J by 9 bases, and 7 bases separated the two germline ends. From germline, CDR1 is SGHVS and CDR2 FNYEAQ.

Note on this clone: One end of the junction varies from germline; a read error may be responsible. The V call is TRBV4-3, the J call TRBJ2-2; possible D gene TRBD1, 6 bases. The CDR3 is 11 residues long. Germline V CDR1 and CDR2: LGHNA, YSLEER. This chain's CDR3 is CASSQGDTYYF. For the CDR3, the DNA is TGCGCCAGCAGCCAAGGGGACACCTACTATTTT.

This clone was observed a few times. The V gene is TRBV30, the J gene TRBJ2-1; 10 bases match TRBD2. The CDR3 runs to 14 residues. With V trimmed by 2 bases and J by 4 bases, 2 bases remained unmatched. Germline CDR1 GTSNPN, CDR2 SVGIG (reference sequence). CDR3 sequence reads: CAWSLAGAYNEQFF. DNA for the CDR3: TGTGCCTGGAGTCTAGCGGGGGCTTACAATGAGCAGTTCTTC.

There are a few counts of this clone. The rearrangement uses TRBV7-9 and TRBJ1-1; 8 nucleotides line up with TRBD1. The trim removed 5 bases at V and 0 bases at J, leaving 8 bases unmatched. Germline lookup yields CDR1 SEHNR and CDR2 FQNEAQ (reference sequence). The CDR3 is 16 amino acids. In DNA, the CDR3 is TGTGCCAGCAGCCGACGTGGACAGGGTATGAACACTGAAGCTTTCTTT. Amino acids: CASSRRGQGMNTEAFF.

This sequence joins TRBV7-2 and TRBJ2-1; no definite D call. Deletions cut 5 bases from V and 3 bases from J, with 17 bases between. Looked up from germline, CDR1 is SGHTA and CDR2 is FQGNSA. The CDR3 has 16 residues. CDR3 bases: TGTGCCAGCAGCCCAGGCGGTAGTAAAGGCTACAATGAGCAGTTCTTC. Translated: CASSPGGSKGYNEQFF.

The gene calls are TRBV18 and TRBJ2-7; D tentatively fits TRBD1 or TRBD2 (5 bases each). The CDR3 runs 13 residues. Germline assignment: CDR1 KGHSH and CDR2 LQKENI. With 8 bases removed from V and 0 bases from J, the gap between germline ends came to 11 bases. CDR3: CASHGASSYEQYF. The CDR3 DNA sequence: TGTGCCAGCCACGGGGCGAGCTCCTACGAGCAGTACTTC.

There are a few counts of this clone. V and J are TRBV7-9 and TRBJ1-4; possible D gene TRBD1, 5 bases. Trimming cost V 5 bases and J 7 bases, with 14 bases left between them. This CDR3 spans 14 amino acids. In germline, CDR1 is SEHNR, CDR2 FQNEAQ (reference sequence). Here the CDR3 reads CASSGSGGGEKLFF. The CDR3 DNA reads as TGTGCCAGCAGCGGCAGTGGGGGTGGTGAAAAACTGTTTTTT.

V is TRBV12-1 and J is TRBJ1-6. TRBV12-1 is deemed a pseudogene. This CDR3 region has 17 residues. The CDR3 here is CASSFGETGTQNSPLHF. CDR3 in DNA: TGTGCCAGCAGCTTTGGTGAAACCGGGACCCAGAATTCACCCCTCCACTTT.

The rearrangement uses TRBV2 and TRBJ2-3; 14 bases agree with TRBD2. This CDR3 comprises 16 residues. Germline CDR1 is SNHLY and CDR2 is FYNNEI. The V segment lost 6 bases and the J segment 3 bases; nucleotides outside the gene matches: 5. The CDR3 spells CASRAGTSGGTDTQYF. For the CDR3, the DNA is TGTGCCAGCAGAGCCGGGACTAGCGGGGGTACAGATACGCAGTATTTT. The variable domain in full, with the rest retrieved from reference TRBV2 and TRBJ2-3, is EPEVTQTPSHQVTQMGQEVILRCVPISNHLYFYWYRQILGQKVEFLVSFYNNEISEKSEIFDDQFSVERPDGSNFTLKIRSTKLEDSAMYFCASRAGTSGGTDTQYFGPGTRLTVL.

This clone was seen many times. This chain links TRBV29-1 with TRBJ2-1; D is unclear. The CDR3 spans 16 residues. Germline V lookup: CDR1 SQVTM, CDR2 ANQGSEA. V shed 1 base and J shed 7 bases, with 20 bases lying between them. The CDR3 coding sequence is TGCAGCGTTGAAGGTCTGTCACGGAATCTCTTAAATGAGCAGTTCTTC. Amino acid sequence: CSVEGLSRNLLNEQFF.

The chain links TRBV28 to TRBJ2-5; D is possibly TRBD1 or TRBD2 (6 bases each). The V end lost 6 bases, the J end lost 6 bases, and 26 bases lay between the germline ends. The CDR3 consists of 17 residues. Germline V CDR1 and CDR2: MDHEN, SYDVKM. CDR3 DNA sequence: TGTGCCAGCAGCCGCACCCCCCAGGGGCCGGCGGGAAAGACCCAGTACTTC. Translation: CASSRTPQGPAGKTQYF.

A single count supports this clone. This chain connects TRBV24-1 to TRBJ2-3; D perhaps matches TRBD2 (6 bases). The length of the CDR3 is 13 residues. Trimming cost V 7 bases and J 3 bases, with 10 bases left between them. CDR1 is KGHDR, CDR2 SFDVKD, per germline. The CDR3 DNA reads TGTGCCACCAGCCGGGACTCGACAGATACGCAGTATTTT. Amino acids: CATSRDSTDTQYF.

This CDR3 reads CASSGRAGADTQYF. CDR3 coding DNA: TGCGCCAGCAGCGGAAGGGCGGGGGCAGATACGCAGTATTTT. The chain is built from TRBV5-1 and TRBJ2-3; 7 positions match TRBD2. The CDR3 runs to 14 residues. Germline CDR1 reads SGHRS; CDR2 reads YFSETQ. After removal of 4 bases from V and 4 bases from J, the junction contained 6 bases not matched to a gene.

This clone was seen once. V gene TRBV6-5 combines with J gene TRBJ1-2, with no clear D. Germline V gene sequence: CDR1 MNHEY, CDR2 SVGAGI. The CDR3 consists of 14 residues. The V end lost 0 bases, the J end lost 5 bases, and 10 bases lay between the germline ends. DNA for the CDR3: TGTGCCAGCAGTTACTCGAGCCGGGCTTATGGCTACACCTTC. Protein: CASSYSSRAYGYTF.

V gene TRBV19 combines with J gene TRBJ2-1, with D uncertain. V lost 4 bases, J lost 2 bases, and 9 bases lay in between. The CDR3 length is 14 residues. In germline, CDR1 is LNHDA, CDR2 SQIVND (reference sequence). In DNA, the CDR3 is TGTGCCAGTAGTACTACACCGGCCTACAATGAGCAGTTCTTC. This gives the protein CASSTTPAYNEQFF. Looking up the rest from reference TRBV19 and TRBJ2-1 gives the full variable domain: DGGITQSPKYLFRKEGQNVTLSCEQNLNHDAMYWYRQDPGQGLRLIYYSQIVNDFQKGDIAEGYSVSREKKESFPLTVTSAQKNPTAFYLCASSTTPAYNEQFFGPGTRLTVL.

The chain joins TRBV6-5 to TRBJ1-1, with D perhaps TRBD1 (6 bases). Trimming removed 7 bases from V and 3 bases from J, with 15 bases in between. Germline assignment: CDR1 MNHEY and CDR2 SVGAGI. This CDR3 is 14 amino acids long. The CDR3 reads CASKRTAGDTEAFF. For the CDR3, the DNA is TGTGCCAGCAAACGGACAGCGGGCGACACTGAAGCTTTCTTT.

The genes are TRBV7-8 and TRBJ1-4; D not certain. Per germline, CDR1 SGHVS and CDR2 FQNEAQ. V shed 1 base and J shed 3 bases, with 12 bases lying between them. CDR3 size: 16 residues. CDR3 region: CASSLGSYGANEKLFF. In DNA, the CDR3 is TGTGCCAGCAGCTTAGGGTCCTACGGGGCTAATGAAAAACTGTTTTTT.